This T cell receptor beta chain was profiled in a study of cytotoxic CD8 clonotypes in ibrutinib-treated CLL. Whole-study findings and limits: While tracking circulating CD8+ T-cell counts, baseline clonality exceeded that of age-matched healthy donors.

This clone has a handful of counts. Its matching antigen is unknown. TCRdb's copy holds only in-frame clones and misses some; the assay was immunoSEQ multiplex PCR. The sample consists of 53,000 or so clones, roughly 54% of them appearing once. The TCR comes from a human donor with chronic lymphocytic leukemia. The source was PBMCs, collected at disease progression, from a patient treated with ibrutinib.

CDR3 protein: CASSQDSGTFYLNQPQHF. The CDR3 nucleotides are TGCGCCAGCAGCCAAGATTCCGGGACATTCTATCTGAATCAGCCCCAGCATTTT. The chain combines TRBV4-1 with TRBJ1-5; possibly TRBD1 for D (6 bases). This CDR3 is built from 18 residues. Germline CDR1 MGHRA, CDR2 YSYEKL. The V and J ends lost 0 bases and 4 bases respectively, with 19 bases between them.